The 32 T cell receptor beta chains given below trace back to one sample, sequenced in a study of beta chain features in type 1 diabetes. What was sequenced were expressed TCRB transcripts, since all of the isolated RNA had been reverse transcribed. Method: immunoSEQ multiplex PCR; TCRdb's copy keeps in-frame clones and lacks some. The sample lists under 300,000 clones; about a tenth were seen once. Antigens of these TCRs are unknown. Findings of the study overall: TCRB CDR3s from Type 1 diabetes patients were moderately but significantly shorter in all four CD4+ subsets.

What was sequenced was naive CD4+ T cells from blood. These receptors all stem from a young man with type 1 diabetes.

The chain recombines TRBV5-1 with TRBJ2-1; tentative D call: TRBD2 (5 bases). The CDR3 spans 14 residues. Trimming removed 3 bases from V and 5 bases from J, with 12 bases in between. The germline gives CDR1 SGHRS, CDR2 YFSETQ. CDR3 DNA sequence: TGCGCCAGCAGCTCGGCGGTGACTAACAATGAGCAGTTCTTC. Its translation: CASSSAVTNNEQFF.

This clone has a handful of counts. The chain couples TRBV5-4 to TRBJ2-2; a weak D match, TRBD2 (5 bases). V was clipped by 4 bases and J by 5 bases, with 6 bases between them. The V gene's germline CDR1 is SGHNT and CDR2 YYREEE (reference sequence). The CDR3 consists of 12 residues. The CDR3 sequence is CASSLATGELFF. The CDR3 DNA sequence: TGTGCCAGCAGCCTAGCAACCGGGGAGCTGTTTTTT.

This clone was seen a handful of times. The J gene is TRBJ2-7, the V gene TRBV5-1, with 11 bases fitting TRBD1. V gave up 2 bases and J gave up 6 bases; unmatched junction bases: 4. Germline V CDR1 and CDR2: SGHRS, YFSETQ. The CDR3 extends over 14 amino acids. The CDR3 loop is CASSFGTGGLEQYF. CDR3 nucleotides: TGCGCCAGCAGCTTCGGGACAGGGGGTCTCGAGCAGTACTTC.

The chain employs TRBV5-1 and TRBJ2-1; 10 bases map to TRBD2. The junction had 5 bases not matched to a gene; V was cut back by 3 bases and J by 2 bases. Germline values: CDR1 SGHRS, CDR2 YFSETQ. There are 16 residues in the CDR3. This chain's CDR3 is CASSYLAGVAYNEQFF. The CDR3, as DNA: TGCGCCAGCAGCTACCTAGCGGGGGTGGCCTACAATGAGCAGTTCTTC.

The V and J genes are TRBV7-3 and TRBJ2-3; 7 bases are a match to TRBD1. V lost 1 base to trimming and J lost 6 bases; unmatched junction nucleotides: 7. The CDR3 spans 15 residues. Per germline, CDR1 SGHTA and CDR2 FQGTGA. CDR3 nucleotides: TGTGCCAGCAGCTTAAGTCAGGGGGACCGGGATACGCAGTATTTT. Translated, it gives CASSLSQGDRDTQYF.

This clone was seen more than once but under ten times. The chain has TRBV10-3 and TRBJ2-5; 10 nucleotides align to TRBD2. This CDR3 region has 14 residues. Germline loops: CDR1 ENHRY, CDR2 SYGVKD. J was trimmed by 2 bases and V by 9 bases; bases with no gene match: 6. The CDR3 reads CAIAAGGPQETQYF. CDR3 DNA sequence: TGTGCCATAGCAGCGGGGGGGCCTCAAGAGACCCAGTACTTC.

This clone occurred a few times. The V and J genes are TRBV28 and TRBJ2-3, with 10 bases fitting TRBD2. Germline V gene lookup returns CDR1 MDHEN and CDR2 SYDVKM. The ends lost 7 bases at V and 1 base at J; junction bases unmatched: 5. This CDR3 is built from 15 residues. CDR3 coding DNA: TGTGCCAGCACCACTAGCGGGGACGGCACAGATACGCAGTATTTT. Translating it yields CASTTSGDGTDTQYF.

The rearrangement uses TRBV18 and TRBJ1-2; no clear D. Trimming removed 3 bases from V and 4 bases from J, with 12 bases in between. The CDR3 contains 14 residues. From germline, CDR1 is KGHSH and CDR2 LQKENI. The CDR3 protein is CASSPPGISYGYTF. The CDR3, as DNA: TGTGCCAGCTCACCGCCCGGGATTAGCTATGGCTACACCTTC.

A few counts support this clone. This CDR3 is CASSQRGLETQYF. In DNA, the CDR3 is TGTGCCAGCAGTCAGCGGGGATTAGAGACCCAGTACTTC. This chain links TRBV7-3 with TRBJ2-5, with 7 bases matching TRBD2. The germline V gene has CDR1 SGHTA and CDR2 FQGTGA. The CDR3 spans 13 residues. V dropped 6 bases and J dropped 4; count of bases not matched to a gene: 5.

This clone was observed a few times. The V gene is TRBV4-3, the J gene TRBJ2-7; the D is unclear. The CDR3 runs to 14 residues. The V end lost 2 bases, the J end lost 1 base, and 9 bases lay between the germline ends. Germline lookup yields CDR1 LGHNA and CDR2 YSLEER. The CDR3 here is CASSQRRGSYEQYF. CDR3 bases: TGCGCCAGCAGCCAACGACGAGGTTCCTACGAGCAGTACTTC.

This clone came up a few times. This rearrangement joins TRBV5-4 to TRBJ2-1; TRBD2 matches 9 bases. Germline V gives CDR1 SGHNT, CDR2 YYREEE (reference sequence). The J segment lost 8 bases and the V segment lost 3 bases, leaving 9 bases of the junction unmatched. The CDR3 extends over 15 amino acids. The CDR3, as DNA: TGTGCCAGCAGCTCTACAGCGGGGGGATGGGATGAGCAGTTCTTC. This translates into CASSSTAGGWDEQFF.

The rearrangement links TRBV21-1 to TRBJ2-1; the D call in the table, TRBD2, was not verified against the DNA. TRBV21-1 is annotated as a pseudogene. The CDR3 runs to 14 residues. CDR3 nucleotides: TGTGCCACCTTCGGCGGGACTTTAAACAATGAGCAGTTCTTC. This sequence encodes CATFGGTLNNEQFF.

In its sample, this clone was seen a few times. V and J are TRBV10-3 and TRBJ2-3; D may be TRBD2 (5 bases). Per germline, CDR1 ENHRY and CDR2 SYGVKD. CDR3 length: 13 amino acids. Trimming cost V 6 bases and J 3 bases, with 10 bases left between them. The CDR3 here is CAISPSGTDTQYF. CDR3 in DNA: TGTGCCATCAGCCCATCGGGGACAGATACGCAGTATTTT.

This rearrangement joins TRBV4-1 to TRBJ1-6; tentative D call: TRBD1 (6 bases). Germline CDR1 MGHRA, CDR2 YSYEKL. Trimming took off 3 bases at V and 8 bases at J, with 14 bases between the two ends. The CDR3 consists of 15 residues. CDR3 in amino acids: CASSHPDRSDSPLHF. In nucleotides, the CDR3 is TGCGCCAGCAGCCATCCGGACAGATCGGATTCACCCCTCCACTTT.

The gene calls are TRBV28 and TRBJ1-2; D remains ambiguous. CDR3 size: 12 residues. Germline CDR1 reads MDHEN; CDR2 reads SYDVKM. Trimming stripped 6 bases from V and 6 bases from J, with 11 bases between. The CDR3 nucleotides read TGTGCCAGCAGCTACGGGTTAGATGGCTACACCTTC. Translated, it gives CASSYGLDGYTF.

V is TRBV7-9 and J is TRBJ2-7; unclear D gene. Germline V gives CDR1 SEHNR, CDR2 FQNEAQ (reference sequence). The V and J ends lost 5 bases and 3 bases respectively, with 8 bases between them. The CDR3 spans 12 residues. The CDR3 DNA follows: TGTGCCAGCAGCCCCCTCCTCTACGAGCAGTACTTC. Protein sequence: CASSPLLYEQYF.

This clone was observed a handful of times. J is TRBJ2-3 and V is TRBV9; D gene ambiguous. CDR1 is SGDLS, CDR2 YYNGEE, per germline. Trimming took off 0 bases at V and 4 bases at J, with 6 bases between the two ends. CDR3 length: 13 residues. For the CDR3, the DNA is TGTGCCAGCAGCGTAGTTCCATCAGATACGCAGTATTTT. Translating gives CASSVVPSDTQYF.

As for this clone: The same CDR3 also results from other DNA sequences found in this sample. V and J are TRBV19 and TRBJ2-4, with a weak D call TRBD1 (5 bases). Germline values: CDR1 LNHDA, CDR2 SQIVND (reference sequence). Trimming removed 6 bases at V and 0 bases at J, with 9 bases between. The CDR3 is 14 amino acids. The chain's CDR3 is CASRDRLAKNIQYF. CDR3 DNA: TGTGCCAGTAGAGACAGACTAGCCAAAAACATTCAGTACTTC.

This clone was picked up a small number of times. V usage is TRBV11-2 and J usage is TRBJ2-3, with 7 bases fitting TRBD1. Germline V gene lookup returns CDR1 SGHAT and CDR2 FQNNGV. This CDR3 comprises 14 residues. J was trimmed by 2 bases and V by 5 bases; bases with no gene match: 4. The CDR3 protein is CASSPGQSTDTQYF. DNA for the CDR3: TGTGCCAGCAGCCCGGGACAGTCCACAGATACGCAGTATTTT.

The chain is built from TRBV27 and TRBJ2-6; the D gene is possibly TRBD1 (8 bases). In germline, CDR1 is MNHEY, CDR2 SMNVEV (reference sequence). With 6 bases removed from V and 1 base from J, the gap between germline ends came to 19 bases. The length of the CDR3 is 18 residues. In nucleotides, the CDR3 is TGTGCCAGCAGCTCAGAACAGGGGGGGAGGTCTGGGGCCAACGTCCTGACTTTC. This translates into CASSSEQGGRSGANVLTF.

In nucleotides, the CDR3 is TGCGCCAGCAGACCAGACAGGGGAGAGACCCAGTACTTC. This codes for CASRPDRGETQYF. The chain links TRBV5-1 to TRBJ2-5, with 8 positions matching TRBD1. Looked up from germline, CDR1 is SGHRS and CDR2 is YFSETQ. V gave up 5 bases and J gave up 4 bases; unmatched junction bases: 4. There are 13 residues in the CDR3.

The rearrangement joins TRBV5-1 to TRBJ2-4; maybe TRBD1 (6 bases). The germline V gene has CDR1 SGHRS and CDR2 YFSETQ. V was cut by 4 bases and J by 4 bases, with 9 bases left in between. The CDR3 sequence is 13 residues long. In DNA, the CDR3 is TGCGCCAGCAGCCCGGACAGAAAAAACATTCAGTACTTC. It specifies CASSPDRKNIQYF. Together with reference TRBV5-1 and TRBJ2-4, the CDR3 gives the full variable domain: KAGVTQTPRYLIKTRGQQVTLSCSPISGHRSVSWYQQTPGQGLQFLFEYFSETQRNKGNFPGRFSGRQFSNSRSEMNVSTLELGDSALYLCASSPDRKNIQYFGAGTRLSVL.

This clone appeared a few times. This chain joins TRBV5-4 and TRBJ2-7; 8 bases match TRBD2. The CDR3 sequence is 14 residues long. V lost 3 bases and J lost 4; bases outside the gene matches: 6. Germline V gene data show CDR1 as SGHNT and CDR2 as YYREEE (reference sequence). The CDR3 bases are TGTGCCAGCAGCTACCGCGGGGGGAGGTACGAGCAGTACTTC. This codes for CASSYRGGRYEQYF.

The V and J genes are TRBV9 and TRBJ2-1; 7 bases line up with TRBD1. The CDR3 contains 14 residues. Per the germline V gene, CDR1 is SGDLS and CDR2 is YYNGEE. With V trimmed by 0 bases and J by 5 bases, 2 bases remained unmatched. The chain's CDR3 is CASSVGGQNNEQFF. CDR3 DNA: TGTGCCAGCAGCGTAGGGGGACAGAACAATGAGCAGTTCTTC.

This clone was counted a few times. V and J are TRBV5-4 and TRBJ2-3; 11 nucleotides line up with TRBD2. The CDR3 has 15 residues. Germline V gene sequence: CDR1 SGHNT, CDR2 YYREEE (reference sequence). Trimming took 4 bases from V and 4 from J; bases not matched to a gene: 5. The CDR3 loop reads CASSLSGGAADTQYF. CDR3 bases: TGTGCCAGCAGCCTTAGCGGGGGGGCAGCAGATACGCAGTATTTT.

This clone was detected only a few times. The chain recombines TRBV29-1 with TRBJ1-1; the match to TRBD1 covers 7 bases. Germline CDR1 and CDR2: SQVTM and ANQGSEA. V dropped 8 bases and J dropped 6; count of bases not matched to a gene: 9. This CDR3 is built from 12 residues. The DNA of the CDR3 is TGCAGCACCGATGACAGGGTGGCTGAAGCTTTCTTT. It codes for CSTDDRVAEAFF.

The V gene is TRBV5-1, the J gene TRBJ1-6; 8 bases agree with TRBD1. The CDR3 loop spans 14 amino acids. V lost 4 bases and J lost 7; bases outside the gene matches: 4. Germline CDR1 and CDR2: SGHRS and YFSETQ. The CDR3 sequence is CASSRDRTNSPLHF. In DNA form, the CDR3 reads TGCGCCAGCAGCAGGGACAGGACAAATTCACCCCTCCACTTT.

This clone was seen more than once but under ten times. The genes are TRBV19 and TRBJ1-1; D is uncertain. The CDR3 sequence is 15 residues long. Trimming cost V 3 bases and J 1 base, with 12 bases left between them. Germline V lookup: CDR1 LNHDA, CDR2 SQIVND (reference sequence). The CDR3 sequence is CASSIFVAGNTEAFF. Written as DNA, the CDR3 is TGTGCCAGTAGTATCTTTGTCGCAGGGAACACTGAAGCTTTCTTT.

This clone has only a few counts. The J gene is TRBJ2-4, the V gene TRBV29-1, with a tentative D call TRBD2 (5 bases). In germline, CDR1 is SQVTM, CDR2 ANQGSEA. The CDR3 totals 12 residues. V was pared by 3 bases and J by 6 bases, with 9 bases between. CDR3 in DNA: TGCAGCGTTGAGCGTGGAGGAAACATTCAGTACTTC. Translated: CSVERGGNIQYF. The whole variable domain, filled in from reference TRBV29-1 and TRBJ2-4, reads SAVISQKPSRDICQRGTSLTIQCQVDSQVTMMFWYRQQPGQSLTLIATANQGSEATYESGFVIDKFPISRPNLTFSTLTVSNMSPEDSSIYLCSVERGGNIQYFGAGTRLSVL.

CDR3 coding DNA: TGTGCCAGCAGTCGATCCGGGACTGAGAGCACTGAAGCTTTCTTT. It codes for CASSRSGTESTEAFF. This chain connects TRBV6-5 to TRBJ1-1; a weak D match, TRBD1 (5 bases). The CDR3 has 15 amino acids. V gave up 5 bases and J gave up 4 bases, with 17 bases separating them. The germline V gene encodes CDR1 MNHEY and CDR2 SVGAGI.

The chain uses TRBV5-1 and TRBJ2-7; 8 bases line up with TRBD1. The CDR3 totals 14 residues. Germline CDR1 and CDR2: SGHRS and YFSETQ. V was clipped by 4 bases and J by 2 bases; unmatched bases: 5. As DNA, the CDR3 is TGCGCCAGCAGCCCTCGACAGGGGACCTACGAGCAGTACTTC. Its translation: CASSPRQGTYEQYF.

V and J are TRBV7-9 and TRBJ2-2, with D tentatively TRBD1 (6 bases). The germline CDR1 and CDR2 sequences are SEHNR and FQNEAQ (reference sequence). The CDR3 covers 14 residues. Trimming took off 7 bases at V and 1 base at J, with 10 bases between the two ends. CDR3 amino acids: CASTKQGNTGELFF. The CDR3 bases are TGTGCCAGCACAAAACAGGGGAACACCGGGGAGCTGTTTTTT. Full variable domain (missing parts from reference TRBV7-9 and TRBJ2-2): DTGVSQNPRHKITKRGQNVTFRCDPISEHNRLYWYRQTLGQGPEFLTYFQNEAQLEKSRLLSDRFSAERPKGSFSTLEIQRTEQGDSAMYLCASTKQGNTGELFFGEGSRLTVL.